This T cell receptor beta chain came from a study of OX40 agonist ivuxolimab in advanced cancers. Notes on the study in general: The mean number of expanded clones was higher in CD8+ T cells than in CD4+.

Deletions cut 8 bases from V and 11 bases from J, with 18 bases between. Germline loops: CDR1 ENHRY, CDR2 SYGVKD. CDR3 length: 12 residues. A note on this clone: Its specificity is not known.

Sequencing was performed with immunoSEQ multiplex PCR; in TCRdb, only in-frame clones are kept and a portion is missing. The sample has around 70,000 clones, 85% to 90% seen once. This clonotype was obtained from an adult with an advanced solid tumor such as melanoma, head and neck, liver or kidney cancer. The chain couples TRBV10-3 to TRBJ1-2, with D possibly being TRBD1 (5 bases). The source was CD4+ or CD8+ T cells sorted from blood, collected in a trial of the OX40 agonist ivuxolimab. CDR3 in amino acids: CAIRLEQGRYTF. CDR3 nucleotides: TGTGCCATCCGCCTTGAGCAGGGAAGGTACACCTTC.